This T cell receptor beta chain was obtained from a study of regulatory dendritic cells for organ transplantation. Using immunoSEQ multiplex PCR, the repertoire was profiled, and TCRdb retains in-frame clones only, with some absent. This sample has about 34,000 clones; 85% to 90% occur once, and the top ten carry about 0.063%. Remarks on this clone: No antigen is known for it.

General study points: Resting memory CD8+ T cells held the most alloreactive clonotypes.

The ends lost 4 bases at V and 11 bases at J; junction bases unmatched: 9. This CDR3 comprises 13 residues. Germline V gene data show CDR1 as SGHRS and CDR2 as YFSETQ. Memory T cells were CD45RO+, naive were CD45RA+, sorted by FACS. Material: naive CD4+ T cells from blood. This sample's subset: CD45RA+ naive T cells. V is TRBV5-1 and J is TRBJ1-1; 9 bases agree with TRBD1. The clonotype originates from a human donor in good health. The CDR3 DNA reads as TGCGCCAGCAGCCCCCGGGACAGGGTGAGGGCTTTCTTT. As protein: CASSPRDRVRAFF. The complete variable domain, with remaining parts taken from reference TRBV5-1 and TRBJ1-1, reads KAGVTQTPRYLIKTRGQQVTLSCSPISGHRSVSWYQQTPGQGLQFLFEYFSETQRNKGNFPGRFSGRQFSNSRSEMNVSTLELGDSALYLCASSPRDRVRAFFGQGTRLTVV.